These 27 T cell receptor beta chains were all obtained from the same sample, sequenced in a study of T cell repertoires in cytomegalovirus infection. What these receptors recognize is not known. MiXCR, run by TCRdb on the reads, gives a single entry per CDR3 protein. The sample holds around 750,000 distinct CDR3 sequences, 32% seen once. The specimen comprised cultured CD8+ T cells from PBMCs, sampled from culture after CMV antigen stimulation. The receptors shown here come from a human donor in good health (CMV status not recorded). Some clones in this sample may be carry-over from other donors' samples.

The chain couples TRBV10-2 to TRBJ1-1; 7 nucleotides line up with TRBD1. CDR1 is WSHSY, CDR2 SAAADI, per germline. This CDR3 spans 15 amino acids. The ends lost 2 bases at V and 9 bases at J; junction bases unmatched: 12. The CDR3 sequence is CASSEPRMDRTQAFF. The DNA for the CDR3 is TGCGCCAGCAGTGAGCCAAGGATGGACAGGACTCAAGCTTTCTTT.

V and J are TRBV11-3 and TRBJ2-1, with TRBD1 identical over 8 bases. Germline V gene data show CDR1 as SGHNT and CDR2 as YENEEA. After removal of 3 bases from V and 8 bases from J, the junction contained 3 bases not matched to a gene. This CDR3 is built from 13 residues. The CDR3 reads CASSFLQGDEQFF. In DNA, the CDR3 is TGTGCCAGCAGCTTCCTACAGGGGGATGAGCAGTTCTTC. The full variable domain, rest sourced from reference TRBV11-3 and TRBJ2-1, is EAGVVQSPRYKIIEKKQPVAFWCNPISGHNTLYWYLQNLGQGPELLIRYENEEAVDDSQLPKDRFSAERLKGVDSTLKIQPAELGDSAVYLCASSFLQGDEQFFGPGTRLTVL.

This clonotype was seen only a few times. This chain links TRBV19 with TRBJ1-1, with D uncertain. Trimming shortened V by 3 bases and J by 4 bases, and 12 bases separated the two germline ends. This CDR3 has 14 residues. Germline CDR1 reads LNHDA; CDR2 reads SQIVND (reference sequence). The CDR3 spells CASSMAGALTEAFF. The CDR3 nucleotides read TGTGCCAGTAGTATGGCAGGCGCGCTCACTGAAGCTTTCTTT.

This clonotype was counted a few times. The chain joins TRBV7-9 to TRBJ2-1, with 9 bases identical to TRBD1. Germline CDR1 is SEHNR and CDR2 is FQNEAQ (reference sequence). V trimming: 7 bases; J trimming: 9 bases; junction bases outside the gene matches: 10. CDR3 length: 14 amino acids. The DNA for the CDR3 is TGTGCCAGCACCACCACCACAGGGGGCGGTGAGCAGTTCTTC. It translates to CASTTTTGGGEQFF.

The V gene is TRBV3-1, the J gene TRBJ2-7, with D hard to call. The CDR3 consists of 14 residues. Germline V gives CDR1 LGHDT, CDR2 YNNKEL (reference sequence). The V and J ends lost 0 bases and 0 bases respectively, with 6 bases between them. The CDR3: CASSQDSDSYEQYF. Written as DNA, the CDR3 is TGTGCCAGCAGCCAAGATTCGGACTCCTACGAGCAGTACTTC.

This sequence joins TRBV6-5 and TRBJ1-4, with no clear D. CDR3 size: 15 residues. The germline V gene encodes CDR1 MNHEY and CDR2 SVGAGI. V was pared by 6 bases and J by 0 bases, with 11 bases between. CDR3 DNA: TGTGCCAGCAGAGAGTTCCCTGCAACTAATGAAAAACTGTTTTTT. Protein product: CASREFPATNEKLFF.

The chain uses TRBV27 and TRBJ2-1, with TRBD2 identical over 11 bases. CDR1 is MNHEY and CDR2 is SMNVEV in the germline V gene (reference sequence). The CDR3 length is 16 residues. V lost 5 bases and J lost 4; bases outside the gene matches: 7. The CDR3 bases are TGTGCCAGCAGTGCCAGACTAGCGGGGCTTTACAATGAGCAGTTCTTC. It translates to CASSARLAGLYNEQFF.

There are a few counts of this clonotype. V is TRBV28 and J is TRBJ1-1; perhaps TRBD1 as D (5 bases). CDR1 MDHEN and CDR2 SYDVKM come from the germline V gene. V lost 4 bases and J lost 0, with 15 bases in between. The CDR3 runs 16 residues. Here the CDR3 reads CASSSRQNPMNTEAFF. CDR3 in DNA: TGTGCCAGCAGTTCGAGACAGAACCCGATGAACACTGAAGCTTTCTTT.

This rearrangement joins TRBV7-9 to TRBJ2-2; tentatively, D is TRBD1 or TRBD2 (5 bases each). The CDR3 runs 14 residues. The V gene lost 2 bases and the J gene lost 6 bases, with 10 bases spanning the gap. Germline values: CDR1 SEHNR, CDR2 FQNEAQ (reference sequence). CDR3 in amino acids: CASSLIGGSGELFF. The CDR3 bases are TGTGCCAGCAGCTTAATTGGGGGATCCGGGGAGCTGTTTTTT.

Only a few counts were recorded for this clonotype. The J gene is TRBJ1-2, the V gene TRBV12-3 or TRBV12-4; 7 bases agree with TRBD1. V gave up 7 bases and J gave up 3 bases; unmatched junction bases: 11. The CDR3 runs to 15 residues. Written as DNA, the CDR3 is TGTGCCAGCACCGTAGAACAGGGGCTCGACTATGGCTACACCTTC. Encoded protein: CASTVEQGLDYGYTF.

V gene TRBV6-5 combines with J gene TRBJ1-2; 7 positions agree with TRBD1. The germline V gene has CDR1 MNHEY and CDR2 SVGAGI. The CDR3 runs 15 residues. The V segment lost 0 bases and the J segment 2 bases; nucleotides outside the gene matches: 3. CDR3 sequence: CASSYSGQANYGYTF. CDR3 sequence (DNA): TGTGCCAGCAGTTACTCTGGACAGGCGAACTATGGCTACACCTTC.

A few counts support this clonotype. V usage is TRBV7-2 and J usage is TRBJ2-3; D gene unclear. Germline CDR1 SGHTA, CDR2 FQGNSA. The ends were cut back, 5 bases at V and 4 bases at J, with 7 bases in the middle. CDR3 length: 12 residues. CDR3 residues: CASSASSDTQYF. Written as DNA, the CDR3 is TGTGCCAGCAGCGCTAGTTCAGATACGCAGTATTTT. The variable domain in full, with the rest retrieved from reference TRBV7-2 and TRBJ2-3, is GAGVSQSPSNKVTEKGKDVELRCDPISGHTALYWYRQSLGQGLEFLIYFQGNSAPDKSGLPSDRFSAERTGGSVSTLTIQRTQQEDSAVYLCASSASSDTQYFGPGTRLTVL.

The chain links TRBV12-3 or TRBV12-4 to TRBJ2-7, with 13 nucleotides matching TRBD2. V was clipped by 6 bases and J by 4 bases; unmatched bases: 6. CDR3 size: 15 residues. The CDR3 coding sequence is TGTGCCAGCAGCCGCACTAGCGGGGGGGCTTACGAGCAGTACTTC. The encoded protein is CASSRTSGGAYEQYF.

The chain joins TRBV6-2 or TRBV6-3 to TRBJ2-5; weak D call: TRBD1 (5 bases). Trimming left V 8 bases short and J 0 bases short, with 10 bases between. The CDR3 has 13 residues. Per germline, CDR1 MNHEY and CDR2 SVGEGT. Here the CDR3 reads CASSTGYQETQYF. In DNA, the CDR3 is TGTGCCAGCTCCACAGGCTACCAAGAGACCCAGTACTTC.

The chain joins TRBV11-2 to TRBJ2-5; tentatively, D is TRBD2 (5 bases). In germline, CDR1 is SGHAT, CDR2 FQNNGV. Trimming stripped 5 bases from V and 1 base from J, with 17 bases between. CDR3 length equals 16 residues. CDR3 amino acids: CASSLRPGKLQETQYF. Here the CDR3 DNA reads TGTGCCAGCAGCCTTCGCCCCGGGAAACTCCAAGAGACCCAGTACTTC.

This clonotype has a handful of counts. The chain uses TRBV7-8 and TRBJ2-7; maybe TRBD2 (5 bases). This CDR3 contains 14 residues. Between the trimmed V and J ends, which lost 1 base and 6 bases, there was a span of 13 bases. The germline CDR1 and CDR2 sequences are SGHVS and FQNEAQ. The CDR3 sequence is CASSLGTGSLEQYF. The CDR3 bases are TGTGCCAGCAGCTTAGGGACGGGGAGTCTCGAGCAGTACTTC.

This clonotype has a handful of counts. The chain uses TRBV5-1 and TRBJ2-7; D is undetermined. Germline V gene sequence: CDR1 SGHRS, CDR2 YFSETQ. This CDR3 has 16 amino acids. V lost 4 bases, J lost 5 bases, and 22 bases lay in between. The DNA of the CDR3 is TGCGCCAGCAGCCCCCTTGACAACCTTTACTCGGACGAGCAGTACTTC. It yields the protein CASSPLDNLYSDEQYF.

This clonotype was counted at least ten times. This chain connects TRBV7-2 to TRBJ1-1; the D gene is possibly TRBD1 (5 bases). The CDR3 totals 11 residues. V was shortened by 5 bases and J by 8 bases, with 9 bases between the two germline ends. Germline CDR1 SGHTA, CDR2 FQGNSA. The CDR3: CASSTGGEAFF. The CDR3 DNA is TGTGCCAGCAGCACAGGAGGAGAAGCTTTCTTT.

This clonotype was seen only a few times. This chain connects TRBV4-1 to TRBJ1-5; D may be TRBD1 (5 bases). The ends were cut back, 4 bases at V and 5 bases at J, with 15 bases in the middle. CDR3 size: 15 residues. Per the germline V gene, CDR1 is MGHRA and CDR2 is YSYEKL. For the CDR3, the DNA is TGCGCCAGCAGCCTGAGGGGAGGCCCGGATCAGCCCCAGCATTTT. Amino acid sequence: CASSLRGGPDQPQHF.

The chain employs TRBV7-2 and TRBJ1-1, with D perhaps TRBD1 (5 bases). Germline V gene lookup returns CDR1 SGHTA and CDR2 FQGNSA. V lost 1 base and J lost 5, with 11 bases in between. CDR3 length equals 14 residues. The CDR3 DNA is TGTGCCAGCAGCTTAGTATGGGGGAAGACTGAAGCTTTCTTT. Translating gives CASSLVWGKTEAFF.

Regarding this clonotype: Possible read error: a much larger clone is one base away. This chain connects TRBV7-2 to TRBJ2-1, with D possibly TRBD1 on 6 matching bases. Trimming removed 5 bases at V and 8 bases at J, with 19 bases between. The germline gives CDR1 SGHTA, CDR2 FQGNSA. This CDR3 comprises 15 residues. The CDR3 sequence is CASSPGWDKNDEQFF. CDR3 coding DNA: TGTGCCAGCAGCCCTGGGTGGGACAAGAACGATGAGCAGTTCTTC.

Ten or more counts support this clonotype. The chain recombines TRBV7-6 with TRBJ2-3, with D perhaps being TRBD1 or TRBD2 (5 bases each). Germline values: CDR1 SGHVS, CDR2 FNYEAQ. The length of the CDR3 is 16 residues. The V end lost 4 bases, the J end lost 4 bases, and 18 bases lay between the germline ends. CDR3: CASSSREAEGADTQYF. In DNA, the CDR3 is TGTGCCAGCAGCTCCAGGGAAGCGGAAGGAGCAGATACGCAGTATTTT.

This clonotype was detected a few times. The chain joins TRBV7-6 to TRBJ1-1; 9 bases are a match to TRBD1. The CDR3 is 16 amino acids. J was trimmed by 0 bases and V by 1 base; bases with no gene match: 3. CDR1 SGHVS and CDR2 FNYEAQ come from the germline V gene. The CDR3 sequence is CASSLEDRGLNTEAFF. In DNA form, the CDR3 reads TGTGCCAGCAGCTTAGAGGACAGGGGATTGAACACTGAAGCTTTCTTT.

This clonotype was seen a few times. The chain employs TRBV12-3 or TRBV12-4 and TRBJ1-3, with 9 bases lining up with TRBD1. With 7 bases clipped from V and 0 bases from J, the junction kept 16 bases outside the gene matches. This CDR3 comprises 19 residues. CDR3 sequence reads: CASTFQTGTGHSSGNTIYF. The CDR3 DNA follows: TGTGCCAGCACCTTTCAAACCGGGACAGGGCATAGCTCTGGAAACACCATATATTTT.

This clonotype was seen at least ten times. The CDR3, as DNA: TGTGCCAGCAGCTACGGGGGACCGCGCTCTGGAAACACCATATATTTT. It is translated as CASSYGGPRSGNTIYF. The genes are TRBV28 and TRBJ1-3, with a tentative D call TRBD1 (5 bases). From germline, CDR1 is MDHEN and CDR2 SYDVKM. Trimming left V 6 bases short and J 0 bases short, with 15 bases between. CDR3 length: 16 residues. The complete variable domain, with remaining parts taken from reference TRBV28 and TRBJ1-3, reads DVKVTQSSRYLVKRTGEKVFLECVQDMDHENMFWYRQDPGLGLRLIYFSYDVKMKEKGDIPEGYSVSREKKERFSLILESASTNQTSMYLCASSYGGPRSGNTIYFGEGSWLTVV.

This clonotype was observed a few times. The chain employs TRBV7-4 and TRBJ1-2; 7 nucleotides line up with TRBD1. V was pared by 1 base and J by 6 bases, with 5 bases of the junction left unmatched. This CDR3 contains 14 residues. The germline V gene encodes CDR1 SGHVT and CDR2 SQSDAQ. The CDR3 coding sequence is TGTGCCAGCAGCTTAGAACAGGGGCGGGATGGCTACACCTTC. Translating it yields CASSLEQGRDGYTF.

This clonotype was recorded a few times. This chain uses TRBV27 with TRBJ1-5; 7 bases agree with TRBD1. Per germline, CDR1 MNHEY and CDR2 SMNVEV (reference sequence). The CDR3 runs to 16 residues. V gave up 5 bases and J gave up 3 bases; unmatched junction bases: 10. In DNA, the CDR3 is TGTGCCAGCAGTCCATGGACAGGAGCGGTCAATCAGCCCCAGCATTTT. Translating it yields CASSPWTGAVNQPQHF.